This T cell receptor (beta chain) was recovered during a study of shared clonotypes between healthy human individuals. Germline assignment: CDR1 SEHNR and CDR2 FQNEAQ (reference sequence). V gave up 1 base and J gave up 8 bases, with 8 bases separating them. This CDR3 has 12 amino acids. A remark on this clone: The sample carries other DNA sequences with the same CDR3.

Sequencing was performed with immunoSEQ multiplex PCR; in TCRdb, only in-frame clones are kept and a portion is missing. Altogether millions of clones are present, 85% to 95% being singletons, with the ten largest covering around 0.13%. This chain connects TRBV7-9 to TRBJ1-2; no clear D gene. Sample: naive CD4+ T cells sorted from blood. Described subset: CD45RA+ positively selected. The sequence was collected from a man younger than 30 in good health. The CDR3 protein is CASSLEGYGYTF. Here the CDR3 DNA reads TGTGCCAGCAGCTTAGAGGGTTACGGCTACACCTTC. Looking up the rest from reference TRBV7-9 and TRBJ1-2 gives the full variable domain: DTGVSQNPRHKITKRGQNVTFRCDPISEHNRLYWYRQTLGQGPEFLTYFQNEAQLEKSRLLSDRFSAERPKGSFSTLEIQRTEQGDSAMYLCASSLEGYGYTFGSGTRLTVV.